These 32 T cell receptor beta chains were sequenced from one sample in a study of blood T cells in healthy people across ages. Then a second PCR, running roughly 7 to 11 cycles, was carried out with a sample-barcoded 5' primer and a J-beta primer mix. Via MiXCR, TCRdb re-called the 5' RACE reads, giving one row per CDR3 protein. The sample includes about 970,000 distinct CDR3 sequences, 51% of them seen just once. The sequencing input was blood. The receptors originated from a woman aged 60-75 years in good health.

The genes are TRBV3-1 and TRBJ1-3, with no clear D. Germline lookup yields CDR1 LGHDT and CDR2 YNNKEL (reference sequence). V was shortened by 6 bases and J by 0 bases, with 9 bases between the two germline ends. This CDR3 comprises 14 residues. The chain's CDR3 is CASSYGSSGNTIYF. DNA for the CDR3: TGTGCCAGCAGTTATGGAAGCTCTGGAAACACCATATATTTT.

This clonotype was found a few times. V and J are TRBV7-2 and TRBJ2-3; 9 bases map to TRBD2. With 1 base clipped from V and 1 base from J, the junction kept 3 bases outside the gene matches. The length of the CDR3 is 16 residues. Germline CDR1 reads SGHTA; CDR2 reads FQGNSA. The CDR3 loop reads CASSLVSGSRTDTQYF. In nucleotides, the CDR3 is TGTGCCAGCAGCTTAGTTAGCGGGAGCCGCACAGATACGCAGTATTTT. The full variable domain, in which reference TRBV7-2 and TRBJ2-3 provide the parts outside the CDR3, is GAGVSQSPSNKVTEKGKDVELRCDPISGHTALYWYRQSLGQGLEFLIYFQGNSAPDKSGLPSDRFSAERTGGSVSTLTIQRTQQEDSAVYLCASSLVSGSRTDTQYFGPGTRLTVL.

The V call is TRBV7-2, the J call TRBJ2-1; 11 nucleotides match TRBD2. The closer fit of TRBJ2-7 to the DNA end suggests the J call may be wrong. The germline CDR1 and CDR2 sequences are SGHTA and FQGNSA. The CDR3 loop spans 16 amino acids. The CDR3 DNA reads TGTGCCAGCAGCCCACGAATAGCGGGAGGGAACTACGAGCAGTACTTC. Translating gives CASSPRIAGGNYEQYF.

The CDR3 spells CASWLRTSGSVVQFF. In DNA, the CDR3 is TGTGCCAGCTGGCTCCGGACTAGCGGGAGTGTGGTGCAGTTCTTC. The rearrangement links TRBV27 to TRBJ2-1, with 13 bases identical to TRBD2. Germline loops: CDR1 MNHEY, CDR2 SMNVEV (reference sequence). J gave up 12 bases and V 8 bases, and 13 bases lay outside the gene matches. The CDR3 has 15 amino acids.

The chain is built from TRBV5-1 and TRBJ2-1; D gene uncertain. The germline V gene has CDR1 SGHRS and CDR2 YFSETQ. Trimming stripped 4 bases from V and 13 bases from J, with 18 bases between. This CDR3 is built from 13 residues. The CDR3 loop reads CASSPQYQETQFF. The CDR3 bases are TGCGCCAGCAGCCCCCAGTACCAAGAGACCCAGTTCTTC. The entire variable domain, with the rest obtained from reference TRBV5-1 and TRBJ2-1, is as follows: KAGVTQTPRYLIKTRGQQVTLSCSPISGHRSVSWYQQTPGQGLQFLFEYFSETQRNKGNFPGRFSGRQFSNSRSEMNVSTLELGDSALYLCASSPQYQETQFFGPGTRLTVL.

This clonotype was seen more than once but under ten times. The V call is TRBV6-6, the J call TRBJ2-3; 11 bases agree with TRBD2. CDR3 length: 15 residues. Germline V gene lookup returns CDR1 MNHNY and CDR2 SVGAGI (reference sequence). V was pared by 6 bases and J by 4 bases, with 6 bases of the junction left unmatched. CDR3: CASSELAGVPDTQYF. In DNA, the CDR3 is TGTGCCAGCAGCGAACTAGCGGGAGTCCCAGATACGCAGTATTTT.

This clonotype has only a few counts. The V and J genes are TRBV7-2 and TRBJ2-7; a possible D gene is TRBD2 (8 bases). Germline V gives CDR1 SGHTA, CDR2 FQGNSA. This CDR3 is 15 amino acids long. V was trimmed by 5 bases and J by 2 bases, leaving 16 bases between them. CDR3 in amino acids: CASSLNRGLAYEQYF. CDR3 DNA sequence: TGTGCCAGCAGCCTCAACAGGGGACTAGCCTACGAGCAGTACTTC.

For the CDR3, the DNA is TGTGCCAGCAGTGTACCGGGGATCCCCTTACGCGAGCAGTACTTC. Translated: CASSVPGIPLREQYF. This sequence joins TRBV28 and TRBJ2-7, with D tentatively TRBD2 (5 bases). In germline, CDR1 is MDHEN, CDR2 SYDVKM. The ends were cut back, 5 bases at V and 6 bases at J, with 20 bases in the middle. The CDR3 is 15 residues long.

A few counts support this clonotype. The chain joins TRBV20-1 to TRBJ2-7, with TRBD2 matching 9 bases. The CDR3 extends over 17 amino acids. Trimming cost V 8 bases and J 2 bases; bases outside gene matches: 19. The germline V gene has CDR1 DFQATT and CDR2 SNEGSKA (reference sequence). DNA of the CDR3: TGCAGTTTTGAGTCCGGTAGCGGGGGAGGGAGGGCCTACGAGCAGTACTTC. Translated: CSFESGSGGGRAYEQYF.

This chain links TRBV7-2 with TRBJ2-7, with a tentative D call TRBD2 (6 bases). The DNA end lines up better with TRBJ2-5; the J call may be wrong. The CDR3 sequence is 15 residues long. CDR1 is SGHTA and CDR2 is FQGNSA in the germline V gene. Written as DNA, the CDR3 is TGTGCCAGCAGTTCGGGGGAGTGGTCGAAAGAGACCCAGTACTTC. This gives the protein CASSSGEWSKETQYF.

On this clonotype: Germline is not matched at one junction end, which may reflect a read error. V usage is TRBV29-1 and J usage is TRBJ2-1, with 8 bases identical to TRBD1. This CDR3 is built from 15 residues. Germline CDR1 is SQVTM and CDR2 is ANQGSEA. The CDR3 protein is CGVEAAGTGYNEQFF. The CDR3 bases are TGCGGCGTTGAAGCCGCCGGGACAGGTTACAATGAGCAGTTCTTC.

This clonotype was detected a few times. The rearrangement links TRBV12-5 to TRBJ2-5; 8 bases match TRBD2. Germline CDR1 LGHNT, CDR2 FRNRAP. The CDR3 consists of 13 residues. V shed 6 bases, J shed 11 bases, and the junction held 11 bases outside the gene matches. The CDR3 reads CASGSGLAEEQYF. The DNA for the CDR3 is TGTGCTAGTGGGAGCGGACTAGCTGAAGAGCAGTACTTC. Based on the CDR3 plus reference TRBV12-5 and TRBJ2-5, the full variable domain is DARVTQTPRHKVTEMGQEVTMRCQPILGHNTVFWYRQTMMQGLELLAYFRNRAPLDDSGMPKDRFSAEMPDATLATLKIQPSEPRDSAVYFCASGSGLAEEQYFGPGTRLLVL.

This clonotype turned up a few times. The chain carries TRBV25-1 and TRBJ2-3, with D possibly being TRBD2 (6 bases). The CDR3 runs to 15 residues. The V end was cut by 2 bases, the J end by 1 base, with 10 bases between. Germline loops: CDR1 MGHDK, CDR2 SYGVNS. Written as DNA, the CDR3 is TGTGCCAGCAGTGAACCAGCGGGTGGCACAGATACGCAGTATTTT. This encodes CASSEPAGGTDTQYF. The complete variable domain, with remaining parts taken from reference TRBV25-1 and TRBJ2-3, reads EADIYQTPRYLVIGTGKKITLECSQTMGHDKMYWYQQDPGMELHLIHYSYGVNSTEKGDLSSESTVSRIRTEHFPLTLESARPSHTSQYLCASSEPAGGTDTQYFGPGTRLTVL.

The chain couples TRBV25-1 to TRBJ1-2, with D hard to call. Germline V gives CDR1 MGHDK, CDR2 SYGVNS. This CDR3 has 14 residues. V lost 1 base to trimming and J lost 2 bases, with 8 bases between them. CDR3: CASSEWFRNYGYTF. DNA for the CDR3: TGTGCCAGCAGTGAATGGTTTCGGAACTATGGCTACACCTTC.

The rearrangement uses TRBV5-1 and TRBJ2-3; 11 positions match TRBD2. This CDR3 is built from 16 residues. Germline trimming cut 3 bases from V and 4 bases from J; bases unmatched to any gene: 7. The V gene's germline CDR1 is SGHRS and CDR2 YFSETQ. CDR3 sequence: CASSYTGTSGSDTQYF. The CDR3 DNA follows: TGCGCCAGCAGCTATACCGGGACTAGCGGTTCAGATACGCAGTATTTT.

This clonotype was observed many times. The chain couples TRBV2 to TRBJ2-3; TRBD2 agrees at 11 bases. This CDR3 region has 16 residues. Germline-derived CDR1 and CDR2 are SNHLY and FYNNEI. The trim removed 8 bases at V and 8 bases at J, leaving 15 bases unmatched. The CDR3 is CASVLDKTSGIGTQYF. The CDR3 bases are TGTGCCAGCGTCTTGGATAAGACTAGCGGGATTGGTACGCAGTATTTT. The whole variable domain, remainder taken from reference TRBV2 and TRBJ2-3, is EPEVTQTPSHQVTQMGQEVILRCVPISNHLYFYWYRQILGQKVEFLVSFYNNEISEKSEIFDDQFSVERPDGSNFTLKIRSTKLEDSAMYFCASVLDKTSGIGTQYFGPGTRLTVL.

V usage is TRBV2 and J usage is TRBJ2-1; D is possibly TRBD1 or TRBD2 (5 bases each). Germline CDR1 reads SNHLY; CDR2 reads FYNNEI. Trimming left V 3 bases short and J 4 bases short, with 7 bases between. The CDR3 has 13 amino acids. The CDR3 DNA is TGTGCCAGCAGTGAGGGGGAGTACAATGAGCAGTTCTTC. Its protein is CASSEGEYNEQFF.

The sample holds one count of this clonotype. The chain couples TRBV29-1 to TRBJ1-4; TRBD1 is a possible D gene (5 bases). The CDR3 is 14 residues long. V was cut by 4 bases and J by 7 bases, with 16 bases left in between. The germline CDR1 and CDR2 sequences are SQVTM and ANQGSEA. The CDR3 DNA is TGCAGCGTTGCACACACCCGGGGGAGTGAAAAACTGTTTTTT. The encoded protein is CSVAHTRGSEKLFF.

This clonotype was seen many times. The DNA of the CDR3 is TGCAGCTCCCAATCGGATGAGCAGTTCTTC. Translated: CSSQSDEQFF. The chain uses TRBV29-1 and TRBJ2-1; D unresolved. Germline V CDR1 and CDR2: SQVTM, ANQGSEA. This CDR3 region has 10 residues. V shed 8 bases and J shed 8 bases, with 10 bases lying between them.

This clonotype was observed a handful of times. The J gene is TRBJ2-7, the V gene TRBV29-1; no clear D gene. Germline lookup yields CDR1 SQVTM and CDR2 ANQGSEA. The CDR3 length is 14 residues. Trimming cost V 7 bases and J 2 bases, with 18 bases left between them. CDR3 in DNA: TGCAGCGCCAACTACGCTAACCTGCCCTACGAGCAGTACTTC. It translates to CSANYANLPYEQYF.

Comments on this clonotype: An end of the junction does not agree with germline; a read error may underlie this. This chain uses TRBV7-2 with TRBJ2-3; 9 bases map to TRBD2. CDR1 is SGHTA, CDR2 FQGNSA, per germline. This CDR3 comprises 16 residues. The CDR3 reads CASSRSGRTNTGTQYF. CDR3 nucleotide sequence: TGTGCCAGCAGCCGGAGCGGGAGGACGAACACAGGTACGCAGTATTTT.

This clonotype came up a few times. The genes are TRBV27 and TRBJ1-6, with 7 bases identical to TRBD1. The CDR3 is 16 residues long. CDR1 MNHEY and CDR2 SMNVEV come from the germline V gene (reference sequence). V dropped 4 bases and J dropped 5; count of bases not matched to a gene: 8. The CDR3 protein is CASSWIQGRNNSPLHF. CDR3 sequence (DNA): TGTGCCAGCAGTTGGATACAGGGGCGCAATAATTCACCCCTCCACTTT.

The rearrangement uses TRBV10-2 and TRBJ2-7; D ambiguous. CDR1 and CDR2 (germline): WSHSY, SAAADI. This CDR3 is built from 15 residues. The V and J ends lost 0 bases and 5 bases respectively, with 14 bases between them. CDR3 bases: TGCGCCAGCAGTGAGTCGACGCCCAGATGGGACGAGCAGTACTTC. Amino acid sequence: CASSESTPRWDEQYF.

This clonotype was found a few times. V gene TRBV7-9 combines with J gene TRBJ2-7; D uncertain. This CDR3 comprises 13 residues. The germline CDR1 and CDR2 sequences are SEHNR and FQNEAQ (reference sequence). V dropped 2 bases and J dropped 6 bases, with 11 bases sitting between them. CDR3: CASSLSLGPEQYF. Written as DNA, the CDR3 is TGTGCCAGCAGCTTATCTTTGGGCCCCGAGCAGTACTTC.

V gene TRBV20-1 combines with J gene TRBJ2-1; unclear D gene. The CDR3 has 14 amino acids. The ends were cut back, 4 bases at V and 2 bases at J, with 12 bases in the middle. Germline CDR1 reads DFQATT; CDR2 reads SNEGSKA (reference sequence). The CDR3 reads CSATPTPTYNEQFF. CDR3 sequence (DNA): TGCAGTGCTACCCCGACACCTACCTACAATGAGCAGTTCTTC.

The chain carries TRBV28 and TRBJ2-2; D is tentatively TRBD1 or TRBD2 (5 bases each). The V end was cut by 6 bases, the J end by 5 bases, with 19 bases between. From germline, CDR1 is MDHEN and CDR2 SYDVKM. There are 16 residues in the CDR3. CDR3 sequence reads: CASSSNPREMTGELFF. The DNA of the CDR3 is TGTGCCAGCAGCTCAAACCCCAGGGAGATGACCGGGGAGCTGTTTTTT.

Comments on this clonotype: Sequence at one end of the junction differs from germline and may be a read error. The CDR3 sequence: CASSQDLRTGGYNEQFF. The CDR3 nucleotides read TGTGCCAGCAGCCAAGATCTTCGGACAGGGGGGTACAATGAGCAGTTCTTC. The chain has TRBV4-1 and TRBJ2-1; TRBD1 aligns across 10 bases. The CDR3 contains 17 residues. Germline V lookup: CDR1 MGHRA, CDR2 YSYEKL.

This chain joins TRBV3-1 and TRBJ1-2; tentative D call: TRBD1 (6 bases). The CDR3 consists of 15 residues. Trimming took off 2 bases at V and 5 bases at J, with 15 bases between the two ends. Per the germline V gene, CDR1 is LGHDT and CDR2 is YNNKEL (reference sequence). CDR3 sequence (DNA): TGTGCCAGCAGCCAAAATCCACAGGGAAGGTATGGCTACACCTTC. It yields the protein CASSQNPQGRYGYTF. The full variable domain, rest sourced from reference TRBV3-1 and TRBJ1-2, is DTAVSQTPKYLVTQMGNDKSIKCEQNLGHDTMYWYKQDSKKFLKIMFSYNNKELIINETVPNRFSPKSPDKAHLNLHINSLELGDSAVYFCASSQNPQGRYGYTFGSGTRLTVV.

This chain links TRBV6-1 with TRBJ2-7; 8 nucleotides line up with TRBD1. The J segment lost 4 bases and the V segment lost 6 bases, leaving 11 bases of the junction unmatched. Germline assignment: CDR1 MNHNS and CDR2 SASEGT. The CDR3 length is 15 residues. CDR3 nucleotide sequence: TGTGCCAGCAGGGAACTGGGACAGGAACTTTACGAGCAGTACTTC. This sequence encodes CASRELGQELYEQYF.

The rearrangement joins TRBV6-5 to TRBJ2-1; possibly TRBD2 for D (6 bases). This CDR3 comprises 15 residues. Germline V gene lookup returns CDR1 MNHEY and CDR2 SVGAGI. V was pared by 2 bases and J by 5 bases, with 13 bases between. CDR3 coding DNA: TGTGCCAGCAGTTACCGGGGGAATTTGGACAATGAGCAGTTCTTC. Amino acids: CASSYRGNLDNEQFF.

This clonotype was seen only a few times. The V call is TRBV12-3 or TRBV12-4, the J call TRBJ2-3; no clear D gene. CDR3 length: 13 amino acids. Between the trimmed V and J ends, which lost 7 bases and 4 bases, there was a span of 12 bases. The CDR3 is CASTQTGADTQYF. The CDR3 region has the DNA TGTGCCAGCACCCAGACCGGTGCAGATACGCAGTATTTT.

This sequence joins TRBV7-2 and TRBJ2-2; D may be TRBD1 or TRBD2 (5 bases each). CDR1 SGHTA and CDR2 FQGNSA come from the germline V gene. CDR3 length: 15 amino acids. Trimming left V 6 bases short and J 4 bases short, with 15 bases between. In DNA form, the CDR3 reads TGTGCCAGCAGACCACCCGGGACCAGCACCGGGGAGCTGTTTTTT. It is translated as CASRPPGTSTGELFF.